This entry describes one TCR beta chain. Its matching antigen is unknown. This CDR3 region has 12 residues. Germline trimming cut 10 bases from V and 5 bases from J; bases unmatched to any gene: 4. In germline, CDR1 is WNHNN, CDR2 SYGVQD (reference sequence). This sample is part of a study of blood T cells in healthy people across ages. Study results and limitations: The lack of PBMC sorting stopped any conclusive naive versus antigen-experienced comparison. It was not known whether donors were CMV positive (a possible confounder of expanded clonotype changes).

It was with a sample-barcoded 5' primer and a J-beta primer mix that a second PCR of roughly 7 to 12 cycles was run. Each of the samples gave a minimum of 2.5 million paired-end reads that contained CDR3. From the 5' RACE reads, TCRdb called clonotypes with MiXCR, one entry per CDR3 protein. Seen here are 1.5 million to 2 million distinct CDR3 sequences, under 30% observed once, and the top ten hold roughly 8%. The material sequenced was blood. This clonotype originated in a woman in her twenties or thirties in good health. V and J are TRBV10-1 and TRBJ1-5; 8 bases are shared with TRBD1. DNA for the CDR3: TGCGCCACAGGACAGGGCGATCAGCCCCAGCATTTT. Protein sequence: CATGQGDQPQHF.